This T cell receptor beta chain was profiled in a study of blood T cell repertoires in COVID-19. About the study: Donors in the United States, Italy and Spain gave samples during acute or convalescent COVID-19. PBMCs, B-cell-depleted T cells, or T cells provided the cDNA or gDNA that made up the material.

Authors' data handling: How many nucleated cells were present was estimated from reference gene primer amplification. This table comes from immunoSEQ multiplex PCR, and its TCRdb copy is limited to in-frame clones, with some not included. That table is the source of V, J and clone size, and D and trimming were worked out from the DNA. This sample carries about 67,000 clones, 85% to 90% of them seen once, and the ten largest clones take roughly 1.2%. CDR3 length: 16 residues. Germline CDR1 reads SGHVS; CDR2 reads FQNEAQ. V was pared by 5 bases and J by 3 bases, with 16 bases between. This clone was seen more than once but under ten times.

The sample was peripheral blood. The receptor's source is an older woman with acute or convalescent COVID-19. This chain uses TRBV7-8 with TRBJ1-4, with TRBD1 as a possible D gene (6 bases). In nucleotides, the CDR3 is TGTGCCAGCAGCGGAAGAGACAGGACCTCTAATGAAAAACTGTTTTTT. Translating gives CASSGRDRTSNEKLFF.